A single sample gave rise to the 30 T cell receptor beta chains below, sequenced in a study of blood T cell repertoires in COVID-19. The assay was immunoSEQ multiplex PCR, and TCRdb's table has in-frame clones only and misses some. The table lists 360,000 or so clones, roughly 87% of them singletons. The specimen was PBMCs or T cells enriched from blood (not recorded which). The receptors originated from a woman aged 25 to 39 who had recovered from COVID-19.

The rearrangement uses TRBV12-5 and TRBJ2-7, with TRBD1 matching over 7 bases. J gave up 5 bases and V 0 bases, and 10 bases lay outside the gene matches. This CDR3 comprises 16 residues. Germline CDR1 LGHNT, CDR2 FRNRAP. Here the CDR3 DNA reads TGTGCTAGTGGTTTGGTACTAAGGGAAGGGGGCCACGAGCAGTACTTC. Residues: CASGLVLREGGHEQYF.

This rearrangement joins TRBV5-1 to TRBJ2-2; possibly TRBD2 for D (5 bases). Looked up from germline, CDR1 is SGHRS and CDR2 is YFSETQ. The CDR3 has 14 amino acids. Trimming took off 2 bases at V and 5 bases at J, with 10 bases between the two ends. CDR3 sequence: CASSFDSGTGELFF. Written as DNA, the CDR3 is TGCGCCAGCAGCTTTGATTCGGGGACCGGGGAGCTGTTTTTT.

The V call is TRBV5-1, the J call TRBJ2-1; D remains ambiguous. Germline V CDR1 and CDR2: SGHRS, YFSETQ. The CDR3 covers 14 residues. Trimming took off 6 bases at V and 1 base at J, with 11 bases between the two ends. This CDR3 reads CASTPTPSYNEQFF. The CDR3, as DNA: TGCGCCAGCACCCCCACACCTTCCTACAATGAGCAGTTCTTC.

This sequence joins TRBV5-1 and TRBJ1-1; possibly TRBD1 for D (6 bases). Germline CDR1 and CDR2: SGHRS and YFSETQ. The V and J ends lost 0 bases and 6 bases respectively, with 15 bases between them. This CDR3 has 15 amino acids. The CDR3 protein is CASSLGLGAGAEAFF. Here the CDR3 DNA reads TGCGCCAGCAGCTTGGGTTTGGGGGCCGGCGCTGAAGCTTTCTTT.

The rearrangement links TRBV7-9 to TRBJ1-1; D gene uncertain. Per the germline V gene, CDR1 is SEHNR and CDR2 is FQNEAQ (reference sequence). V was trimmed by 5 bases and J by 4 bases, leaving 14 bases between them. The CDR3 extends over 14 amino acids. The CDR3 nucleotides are TGTGCCAGCAGCCCGAGGAGGGTTAGCACTGAAGCTTTCTTT. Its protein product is CASSPRRVSTEAFF.

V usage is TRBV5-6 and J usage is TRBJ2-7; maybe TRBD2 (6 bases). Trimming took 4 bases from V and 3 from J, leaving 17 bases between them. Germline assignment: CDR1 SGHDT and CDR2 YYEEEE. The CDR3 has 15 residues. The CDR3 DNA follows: TGTGCCAGCAGCCTTCTATTAGAGGGAGGCTACGAGCAGTACTTC. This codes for CASSLLLEGGYEQYF.

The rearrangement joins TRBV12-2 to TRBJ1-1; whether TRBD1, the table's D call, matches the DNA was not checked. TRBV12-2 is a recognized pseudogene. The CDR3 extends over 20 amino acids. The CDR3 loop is CASRLEWKRRQVRLNTEAFF. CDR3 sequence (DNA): TGTGCAAGTCGCTTAGAATGGAAGAGGAGACAGGTCCGGCTGAACACTGAAGCTTTCTTT.

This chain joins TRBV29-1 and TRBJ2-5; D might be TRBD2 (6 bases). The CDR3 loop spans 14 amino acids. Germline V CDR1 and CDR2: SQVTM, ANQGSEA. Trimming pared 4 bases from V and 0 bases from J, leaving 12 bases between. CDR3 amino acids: CSVVTVADQETQYF. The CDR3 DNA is TGCAGCGTTGTAACCGTAGCGGACCAAGAGACCCAGTACTTC.

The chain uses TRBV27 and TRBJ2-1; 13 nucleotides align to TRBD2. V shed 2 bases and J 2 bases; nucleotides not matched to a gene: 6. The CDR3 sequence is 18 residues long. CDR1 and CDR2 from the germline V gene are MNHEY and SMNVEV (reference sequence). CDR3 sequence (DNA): TGTGCCAGCAGTTTAATACTAGCGGGAGGGATGGCCTACAATGAGCAGTTCTTC. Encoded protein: CASSLILAGGMAYNEQFF.

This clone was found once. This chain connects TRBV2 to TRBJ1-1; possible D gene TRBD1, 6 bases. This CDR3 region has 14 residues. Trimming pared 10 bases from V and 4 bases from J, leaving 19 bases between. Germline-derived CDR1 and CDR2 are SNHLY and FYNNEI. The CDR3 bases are TGTGCCATACAACCGGGACACAAAGGCACTGAAGCTTTCTTT. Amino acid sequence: CAIQPGHKGTEAFF.

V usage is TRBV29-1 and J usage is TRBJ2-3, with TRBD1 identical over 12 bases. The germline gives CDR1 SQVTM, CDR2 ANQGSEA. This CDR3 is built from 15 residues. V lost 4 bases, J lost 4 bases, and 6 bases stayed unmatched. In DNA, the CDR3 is TGCAGCGTTGTGAGTGGGACAGGGGGCGCAGATACGCAGTATTTT. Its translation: CSVVSGTGGADTQYF.

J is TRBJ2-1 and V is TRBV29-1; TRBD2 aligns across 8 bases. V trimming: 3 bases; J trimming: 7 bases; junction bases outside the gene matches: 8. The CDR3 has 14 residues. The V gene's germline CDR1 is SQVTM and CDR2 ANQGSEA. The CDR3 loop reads CSVELGLGGNEQFF. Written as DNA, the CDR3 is TGCAGCGTTGAGCTGGGACTAGGTGGGAATGAGCAGTTCTTC.

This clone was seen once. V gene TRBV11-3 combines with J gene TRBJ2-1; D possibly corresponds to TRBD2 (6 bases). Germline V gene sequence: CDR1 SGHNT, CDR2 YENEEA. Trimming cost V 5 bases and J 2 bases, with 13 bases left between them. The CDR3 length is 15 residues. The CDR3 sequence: CASSLTRSTYNEQFF. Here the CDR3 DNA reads TGTGCCAGCAGCCTGACTAGGTCCACCTACAATGAGCAGTTCTTC.

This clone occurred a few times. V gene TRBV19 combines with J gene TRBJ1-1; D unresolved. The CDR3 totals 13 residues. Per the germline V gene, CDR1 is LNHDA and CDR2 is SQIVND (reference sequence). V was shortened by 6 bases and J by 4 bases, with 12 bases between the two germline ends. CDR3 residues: CASSLQEATEAFF. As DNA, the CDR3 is TGTGCCAGTAGCCTTCAGGAGGCCACTGAAGCTTTCTTT.

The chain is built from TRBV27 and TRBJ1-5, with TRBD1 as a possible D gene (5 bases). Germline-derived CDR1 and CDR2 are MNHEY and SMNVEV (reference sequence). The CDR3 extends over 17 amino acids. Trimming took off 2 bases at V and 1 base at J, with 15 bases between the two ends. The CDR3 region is CASSLLSQDGSNQPQHF. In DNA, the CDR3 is TGTGCCAGCAGTTTACTGTCACAGGATGGGAGCAATCAGCCCCAGCATTTT.

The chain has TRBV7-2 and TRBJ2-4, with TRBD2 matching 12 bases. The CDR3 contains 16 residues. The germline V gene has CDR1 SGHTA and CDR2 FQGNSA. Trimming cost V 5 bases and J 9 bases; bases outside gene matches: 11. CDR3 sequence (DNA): TGTGCCAGCAGCAAGCTAGCGGGAGGGCCCAGCGCCATTCAGTACTTC. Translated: CASSKLAGGPSAIQYF.

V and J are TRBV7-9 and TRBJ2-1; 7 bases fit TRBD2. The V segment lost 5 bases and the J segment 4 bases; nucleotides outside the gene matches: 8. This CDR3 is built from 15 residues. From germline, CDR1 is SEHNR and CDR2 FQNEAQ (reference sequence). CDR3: CASSPLAGAYNEQFF. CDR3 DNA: TGTGCCAGCAGCCCCCTCGCGGGAGCTTACAATGAGCAGTTCTTC.

The CDR3 loop is CASTEEAALNTEAFF. In DNA, the CDR3 is TGTGCCAGTACCGAGGAGGCAGCTTTGAACACTGAAGCTTTCTTT. V usage is TRBV19 and J usage is TRBJ1-1; D gene unclear. Germline CDR1 reads LNHDA; CDR2 reads SQIVND (reference sequence). With 7 bases removed from V and 0 bases from J, the gap between germline ends came to 15 bases. The CDR3 spans 15 residues. Looking up the rest from reference TRBV19 and TRBJ1-1 gives the full variable domain: DGGITQSPKYLFRKEGQNVTLSCEQNLNHDAMYWYRQDPGQGLRLIYYSQIVNDFQKGDIAEGYSVSREKKESFPLTVTSAQKNPTAFYLCASTEEAALNTEAFFGQGTRLTVV.

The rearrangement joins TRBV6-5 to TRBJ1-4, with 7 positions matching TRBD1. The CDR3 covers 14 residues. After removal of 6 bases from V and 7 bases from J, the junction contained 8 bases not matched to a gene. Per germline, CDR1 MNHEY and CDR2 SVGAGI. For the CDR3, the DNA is TGTGCCAGCAGGCGTACAGGGGAAGGTGAAAAACTGTTTTTT. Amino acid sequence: CASRRTGEGEKLFF.

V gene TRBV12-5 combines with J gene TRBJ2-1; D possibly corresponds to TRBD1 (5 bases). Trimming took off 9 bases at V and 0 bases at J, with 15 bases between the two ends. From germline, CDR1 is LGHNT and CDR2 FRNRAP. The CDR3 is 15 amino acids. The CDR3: CASHEDSYSYNEQFF. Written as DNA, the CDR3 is TGTGCTAGCCACGAAGACAGTTACTCCTACAATGAGCAGTTCTTC.

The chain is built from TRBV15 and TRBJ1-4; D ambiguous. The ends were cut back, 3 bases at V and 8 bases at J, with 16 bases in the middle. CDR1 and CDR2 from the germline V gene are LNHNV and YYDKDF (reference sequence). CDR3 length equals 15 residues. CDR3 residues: CATSSWEVSAEKLFF. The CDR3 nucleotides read TGTGCCACCAGCAGTTGGGAGGTGTCTGCAGAAAAACTGTTTTTT. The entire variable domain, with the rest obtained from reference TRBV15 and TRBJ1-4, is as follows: DAMVIQNPRYQVTQFGKPVTLSCSQTLNHNVMYWYQQKSSQAPKLLFHYYDKDFNNEADTPDNFQSRRPNTSFCFLDIRSPGLGDTAMYLCATSSWEVSAEKLFFGSGTQLSVL.

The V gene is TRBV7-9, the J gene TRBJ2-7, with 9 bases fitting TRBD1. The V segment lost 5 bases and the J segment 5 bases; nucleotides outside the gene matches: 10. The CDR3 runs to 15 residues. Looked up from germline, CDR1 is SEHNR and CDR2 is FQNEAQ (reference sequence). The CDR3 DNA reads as TGTGCCAGCAGCCCGTCGACAGGGGGTGAAGACGAGCAGTACTTC. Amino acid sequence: CASSPSTGGEDEQYF.

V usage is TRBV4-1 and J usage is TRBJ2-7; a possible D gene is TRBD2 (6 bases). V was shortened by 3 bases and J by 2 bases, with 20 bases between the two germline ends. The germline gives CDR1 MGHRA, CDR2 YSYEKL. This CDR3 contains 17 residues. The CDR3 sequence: CASSHDILAYLPYEQYF. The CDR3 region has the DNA TGCGCCAGCAGCCACGATATACTAGCATACCTCCCCTACGAGCAGTACTTC.

The CDR3: CASSALGDEQYF. DNA for the CDR3: TGTGCCAGCAGTGCTTTGGGCGACGAGCAGTACTTC. The rearrangement links TRBV2 to TRBJ2-7; D not resolved. The V and J ends lost 4 bases and 5 bases respectively, with 9 bases between them. The germline CDR1 and CDR2 sequences are SNHLY and FYNNEI. The CDR3 contains 12 residues.

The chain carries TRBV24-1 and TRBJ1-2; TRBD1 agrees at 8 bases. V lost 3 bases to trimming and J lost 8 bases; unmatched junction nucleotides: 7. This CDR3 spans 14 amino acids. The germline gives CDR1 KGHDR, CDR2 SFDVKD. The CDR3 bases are TGTGCCACCAGTGATACGGACAGGGAGTACGGCTACACCTTC. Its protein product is CATSDTDREYGYTF.

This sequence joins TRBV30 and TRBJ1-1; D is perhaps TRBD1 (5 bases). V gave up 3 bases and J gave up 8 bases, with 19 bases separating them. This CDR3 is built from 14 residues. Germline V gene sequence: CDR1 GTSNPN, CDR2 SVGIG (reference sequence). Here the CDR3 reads CAWRLSGGWGEAFF. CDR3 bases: TGTGCCTGGAGACTTAGCGGGGGTTGGGGGGAAGCTTTCTTT.

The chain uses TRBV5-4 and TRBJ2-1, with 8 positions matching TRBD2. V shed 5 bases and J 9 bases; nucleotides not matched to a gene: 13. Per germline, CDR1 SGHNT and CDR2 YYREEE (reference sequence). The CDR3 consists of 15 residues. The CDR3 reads CASRSGTRDSSEQFF. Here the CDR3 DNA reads TGTGCCAGCAGGTCCGGGACTAGGGATTCGAGTGAGCAGTTCTTC.

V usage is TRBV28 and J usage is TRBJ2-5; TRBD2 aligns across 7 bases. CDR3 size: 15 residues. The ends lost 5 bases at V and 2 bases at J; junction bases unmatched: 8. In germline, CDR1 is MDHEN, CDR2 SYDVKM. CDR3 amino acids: CASSLLAAFQETQYF. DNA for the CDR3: TGTGCCAGCAGTCTCCTAGCGGCCTTTCAAGAGACCCAGTACTTC. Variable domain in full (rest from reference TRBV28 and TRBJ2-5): DVKVTQSSRYLVKRTGEKVFLECVQDMDHENMFWYRQDPGLGLRLIYFSYDVKMKEKGDIPEGYSVSREKKERFSLILESASTNQTSMYLCASSLLAAFQETQYFGPGTRLLVL.

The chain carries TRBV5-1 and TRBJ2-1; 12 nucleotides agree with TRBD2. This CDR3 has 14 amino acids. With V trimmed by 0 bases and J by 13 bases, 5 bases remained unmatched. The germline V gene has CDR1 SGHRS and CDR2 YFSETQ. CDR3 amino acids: CASSLELAGGEQFF. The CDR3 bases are TGCGCCAGCAGCTTGGAGCTAGCGGGAGGGGAACAGTTCTTC. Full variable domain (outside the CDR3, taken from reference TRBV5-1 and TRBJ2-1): KAGVTQTPRYLIKTRGQQVTLSCSPISGHRSVSWYQQTPGQGLQFLFEYFSETQRNKGNFPGRFSGRQFSNSRSEMNVSTLELGDSALYLCASSLELAGGEQFFGPGTRLTVL.

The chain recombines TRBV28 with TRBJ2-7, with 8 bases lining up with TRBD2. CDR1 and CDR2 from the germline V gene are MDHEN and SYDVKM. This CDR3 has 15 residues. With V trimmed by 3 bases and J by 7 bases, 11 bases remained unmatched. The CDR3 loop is CASSFVGRAVKEQYF. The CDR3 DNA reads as TGTGCCAGCAGTTTTGTCGGGAGGGCCGTCAAAGAGCAGTACTTC.